This T cell receptor beta chain stems from a study of human T cells and chemical hapten exposure. Overall study results and limits: Sensitizing with DPC caused no change in TCRs above 1 in 1000 frequency.

This CDR3 region has 13 residues. Germline values: CDR1 LGHNA, CDR2 YSLEER. Between the trimmed V and J ends, which lost 1 base and 3 bases, there was a span of 7 bases. About this clonotype: Its matching antigen is unknown.

MiXCR was run by TCRdb on the RACE reads, yielding one entry per CDR3 protein. The sample shows some 330,000 distinct CDR3 sequences, 5% to 6.5% of them seen only once. Noted time point: pre-sensitization, week 0. Documented treatment: therapeutic diphenylcyclopropenone sensitization with weekly scalp DPC. Only after blood had been drawn was each patch test applied. Non-pregnant alopecia patients aged 18 to 70, suitable for DPC therapy. Sequencing was performed on whole blood, taken in connection with sensitization to the hapten diphenylcyclopropenone (DPC). The sequence was obtained from a woman aged 18-29 years with alopecia areata. Some clones in this sample may be carry-over from other donors' samples. The chain employs TRBV4-3 and TRBJ2-7; D is uncertain. CDR3 amino acids: CASSQVGDYEQYF. The DNA for the CDR3 is TGCGCCAGCAGCCAAGTCGGTGACTACGAGCAGTACTTC.